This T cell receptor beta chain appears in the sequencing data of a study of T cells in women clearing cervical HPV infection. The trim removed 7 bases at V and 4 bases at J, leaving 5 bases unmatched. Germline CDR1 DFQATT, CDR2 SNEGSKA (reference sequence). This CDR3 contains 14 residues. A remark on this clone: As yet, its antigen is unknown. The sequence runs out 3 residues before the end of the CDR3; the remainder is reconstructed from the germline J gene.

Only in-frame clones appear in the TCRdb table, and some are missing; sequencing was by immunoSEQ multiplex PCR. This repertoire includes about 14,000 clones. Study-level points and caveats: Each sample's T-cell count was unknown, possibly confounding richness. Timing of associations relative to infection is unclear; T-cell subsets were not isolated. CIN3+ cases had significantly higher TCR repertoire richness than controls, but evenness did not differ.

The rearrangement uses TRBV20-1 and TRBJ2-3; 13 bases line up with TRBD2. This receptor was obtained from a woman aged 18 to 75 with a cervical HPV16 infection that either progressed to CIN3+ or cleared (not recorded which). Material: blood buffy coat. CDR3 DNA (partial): TGCAGTGTCGAGACTAGCGGGAGGTCAGATACG. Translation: CSVETSGRSDT. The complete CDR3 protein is CSVETSGRSDTQYF.